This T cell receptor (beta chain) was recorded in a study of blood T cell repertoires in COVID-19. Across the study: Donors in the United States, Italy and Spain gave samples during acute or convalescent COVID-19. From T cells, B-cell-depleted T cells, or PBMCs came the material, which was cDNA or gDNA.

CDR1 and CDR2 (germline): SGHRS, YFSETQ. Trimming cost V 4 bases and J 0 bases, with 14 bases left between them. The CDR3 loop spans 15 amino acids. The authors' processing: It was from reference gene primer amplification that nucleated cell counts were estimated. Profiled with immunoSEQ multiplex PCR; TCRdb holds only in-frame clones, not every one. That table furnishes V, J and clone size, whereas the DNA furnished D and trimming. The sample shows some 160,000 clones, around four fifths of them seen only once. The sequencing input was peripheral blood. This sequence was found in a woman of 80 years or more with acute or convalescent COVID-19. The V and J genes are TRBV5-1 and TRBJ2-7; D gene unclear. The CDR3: CASSPASEASYEQYF. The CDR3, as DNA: TGCGCCAGCAGCCCCGCCTCAGAGGCCTCCTACGAGCAGTACTTC.